The clone carrying this T cell receptor (beta chain) has a count of ten or more. Its antigen is as yet unknown. This sample is part of a study of breast tumors, draining lymph nodes, adjacent tissues. General study results and limits: Tumor T cell lymph node origin was a supported hypothesis, not proven. Tumor TCR diversity was below lymph nodes but above nontumor tissue.

In TCRdb, the multiplex PCR reads were re-called with MiXCR into one record per CDR3 protein. The sample has approximately 47,000 distinct CDR3 sequences, under 30% seen once. The specimen sequenced was breast tumor tissue. This sequence was found in a female donor with breast cancer. Some clones in this sample may be carry-over from other donors' samples.

The DNA for the CDR3 is TGCAGTGCCCCCAGGGACAGGTTTGGAGAAAAACTGTTTTTT. Protein: CSAPRDRFGEKLFF. The chain carries TRBV20-1 and TRBJ1-4; 8 bases are a match to TRBD1. CDR1 and CDR2 from the germline V gene are DFQATT and SNEGSKA (reference sequence). Trimming at V came to 6 bases and at J to 8 bases, leaving 11 bases not matched to a gene. The CDR3 is 14 amino acids.